One sample yielded the 4 T cell receptor beta chains listed below, sequenced in a study of blood T cell repertoires in COVID-19. Repertoires were generated with immunoSEQ multiplex PCR, while TCRdb's copy carries only in-frame clones and drops some. The table shows about 150,000 clones, with roughly 83% occurring only once. The sequencing sample was made of peripheral blood. These TCRs come from a woman in her fifties or sixties with COVID-19, enrolled during active disease.

This clone showed up just once. J is TRBJ2-3 and V is TRBV24-1, with 14 positions matching TRBD2. V lost 2 bases to trimming and J lost 7 bases; unmatched junction nucleotides: 7. Germline V gene lookup returns CDR1 KGHDR and CDR2 SFDVKD. This CDR3 has 17 residues. CDR3 region: CATSDSGTSGGPYTQYF. The CDR3 nucleotides read TGTGCCACCAGTGATTCCGGGACTAGCGGGGGACCTTATACGCAGTATTTT.

This chain links TRBV6-1 with TRBJ2-1; 10 nucleotides agree with TRBD2. CDR1 MNHNS and CDR2 SASEGT come from the germline V gene. The CDR3 runs to 14 residues. With V trimmed by 2 bases and J by 9 bases, 4 bases remained unmatched. CDR3 sequence (DNA): TGTGCCAGCAGTGAACGCCTAGCGGGGGTTGAGCAGTTCTTC. Its protein product is CASSERLAGVEQFF.

The rearrangement uses TRBV27 and TRBJ1-1; D possibly corresponds to TRBD1 (5 bases). The CDR3 contains 17 residues. Trimming stripped 5 bases from V and 1 base from J, with 20 bases between. Germline lookup yields CDR1 MNHEY and CDR2 SMNVEV (reference sequence). CDR3 sequence: CASSPHSKPGQNTEAFF. Written as DNA, the CDR3 is TGTGCCAGCAGTCCACACTCTAAACCCGGACAGAACACTGAAGCTTTCTTT.

J is TRBJ1-1 and V is TRBV7-9, with 8 bases fitting TRBD1. Germline V gene sequence: CDR1 SEHNR, CDR2 FQNEAQ (reference sequence). The CDR3 has 15 amino acids. Losses at the gene ends were 4 bases for V and 1 base for J; bases not matched to a gene: 5. This chain's CDR3 is CASSYAGTGNTEAFF. Written as DNA, the CDR3 is TGTGCCAGCAGCTACGCCGGGACAGGGAACACTGAAGCTTTCTTT.